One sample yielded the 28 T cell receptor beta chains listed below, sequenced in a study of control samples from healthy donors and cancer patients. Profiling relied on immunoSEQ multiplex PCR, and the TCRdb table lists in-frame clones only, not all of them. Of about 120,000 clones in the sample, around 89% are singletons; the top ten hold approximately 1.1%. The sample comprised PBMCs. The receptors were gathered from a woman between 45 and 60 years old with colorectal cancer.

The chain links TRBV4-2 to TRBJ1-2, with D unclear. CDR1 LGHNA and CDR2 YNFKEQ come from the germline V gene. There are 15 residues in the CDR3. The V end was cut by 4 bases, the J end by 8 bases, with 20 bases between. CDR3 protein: CASSPEPPRMHGYTF. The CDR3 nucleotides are TGTGCCAGCAGCCCGGAACCCCCACGAATGCACGGCTACACCTTC.

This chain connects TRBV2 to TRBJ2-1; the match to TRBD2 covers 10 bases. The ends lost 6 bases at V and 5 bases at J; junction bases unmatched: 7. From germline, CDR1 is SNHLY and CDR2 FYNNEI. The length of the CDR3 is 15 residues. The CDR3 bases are TGTGCCAGCAGCTGGGGACTAGCGAGAAACAATGAGCAGTTCTTC. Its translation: CASSWGLARNNEQFF. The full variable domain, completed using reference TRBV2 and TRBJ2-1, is EPEVTQTPSHQVTQMGQEVILRCVPISNHLYFYWYRQILGQKVEFLVSFYNNEISEKSEIFDDQFSVERPDGSNFTLKIRSTKLEDSAMYFCASSWGLARNNEQFFGPGTRLTVL.

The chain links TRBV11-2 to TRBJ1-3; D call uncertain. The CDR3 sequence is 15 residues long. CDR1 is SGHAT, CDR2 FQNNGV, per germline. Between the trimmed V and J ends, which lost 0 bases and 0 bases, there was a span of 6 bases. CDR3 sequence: CASSLDRVSGNTIYF. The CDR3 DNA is TGTGCCAGCAGCTTAGATAGGGTCTCTGGAAACACCATATATTTT.

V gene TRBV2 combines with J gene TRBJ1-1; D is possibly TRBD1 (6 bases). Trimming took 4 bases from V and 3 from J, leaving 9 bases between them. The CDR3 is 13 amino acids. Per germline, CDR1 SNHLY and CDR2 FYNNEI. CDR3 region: CASSGAGDTEAFF. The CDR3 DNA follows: TGTGCCAGCAGTGGGGCAGGGGACACTGAAGCTTTCTTT.

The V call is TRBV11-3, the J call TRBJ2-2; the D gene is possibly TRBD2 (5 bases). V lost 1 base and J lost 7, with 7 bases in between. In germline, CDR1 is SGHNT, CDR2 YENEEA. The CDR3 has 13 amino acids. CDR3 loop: CASSLGAVGELFF. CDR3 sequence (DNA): TGTGCCAGCAGCTTAGGAGCGGTCGGGGAGCTGTTTTTT.

CDR3 sequence: CAIQGDSNQPQHF. The CDR3 bases are TGTGCCATCCAGGGGGATAGCAATCAGCCCCAGCATTTT. This chain uses TRBV10-3 with TRBJ1-5, with 7 positions matching TRBD1. Germline loops: CDR1 ENHRY, CDR2 SYGVKD. The CDR3 contains 13 residues. With V trimmed by 8 bases and J by 0 bases, 1 base remained unmatched.

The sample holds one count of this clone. The CDR3 protein is CASRTTSNTQYF. The CDR3 DNA follows: TGTGCCAGCAGGACGACTAGTAACACGCAGTATTTT. This chain joins TRBV28 and TRBJ2-3, with D tentatively TRBD2 (6 bases). The CDR3 is 12 amino acids. The germline V gene encodes CDR1 MDHEN and CDR2 SYDVKM. V was pared by 6 bases and J by 9 bases, with 13 bases between.

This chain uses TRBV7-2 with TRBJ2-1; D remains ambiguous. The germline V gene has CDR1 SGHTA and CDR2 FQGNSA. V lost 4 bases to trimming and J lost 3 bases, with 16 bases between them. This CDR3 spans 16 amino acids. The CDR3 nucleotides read TGTGCCAGCAGCTCCTTACTACCTAAAAGCTACAATGAGCAGTTCTTC. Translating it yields CASSSLLPKSYNEQFF.

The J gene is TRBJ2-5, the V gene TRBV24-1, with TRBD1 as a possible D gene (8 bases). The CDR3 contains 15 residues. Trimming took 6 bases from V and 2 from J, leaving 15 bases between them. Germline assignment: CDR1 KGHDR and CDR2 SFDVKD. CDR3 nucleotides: TGTGCCACCAGTCGGGAGGACAGGGATCAAGAGACCCAGTACTTC. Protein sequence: CATSREDRDQETQYF.

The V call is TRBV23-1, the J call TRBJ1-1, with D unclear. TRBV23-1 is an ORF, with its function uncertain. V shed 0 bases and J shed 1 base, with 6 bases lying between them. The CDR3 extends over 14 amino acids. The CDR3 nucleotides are TGCGCCAGCAGTCAATCTGCGCCGAACACTGAAGCTTTCTTT. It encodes CASSQSAPNTEAFF.

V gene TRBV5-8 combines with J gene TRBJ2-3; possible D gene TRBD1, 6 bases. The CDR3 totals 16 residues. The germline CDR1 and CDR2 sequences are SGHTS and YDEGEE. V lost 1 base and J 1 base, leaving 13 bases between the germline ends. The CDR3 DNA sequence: TGTGCCAGCAGCTTGAGTAGGGGGAGCGGCACAGATACGCAGTATTTT. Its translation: CASSLSRGSGTDTQYF. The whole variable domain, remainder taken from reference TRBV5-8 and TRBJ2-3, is EAGVTQSPTHLIKTRGQQATLRCSPISGHTSVYWYQQALGLGLQFLLWYDEGEERNRGNFPPRFSGRQFPNYSSELNVNALELEDSALYLCASSLSRGSGTDTQYFGPGTRLTVL.

DNA of the CDR3: TGTGCCAGCAGCTCCCGGGACAGGGGCACTGAAGCTTTCTTT. Its translation is CASSSRDRGTEAFF. The chain combines TRBV9 with TRBJ1-1, with 10 nucleotides matching TRBD1. The V segment lost 4 bases and the J segment 4 bases; nucleotides outside the gene matches: 4. The CDR3 extends over 14 amino acids. Germline assignment: CDR1 SGDLS and CDR2 YYNGEE.

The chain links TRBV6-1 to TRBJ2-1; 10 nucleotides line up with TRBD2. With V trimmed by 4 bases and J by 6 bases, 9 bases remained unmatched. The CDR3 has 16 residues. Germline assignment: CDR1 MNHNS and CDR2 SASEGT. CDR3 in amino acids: CASSAGLALVTNEQFF. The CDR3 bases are TGTGCCAGCAGTGCGGGACTAGCGTTGGTTACCAATGAGCAGTTCTTC.

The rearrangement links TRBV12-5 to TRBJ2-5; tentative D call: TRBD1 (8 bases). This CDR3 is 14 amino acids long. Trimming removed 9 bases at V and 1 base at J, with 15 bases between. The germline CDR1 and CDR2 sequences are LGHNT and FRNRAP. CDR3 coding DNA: TGTGCTAGCGGGGAGGGACAGGTCCAAGAGACCCAGTACTTC. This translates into CASGEGQVQETQYF.

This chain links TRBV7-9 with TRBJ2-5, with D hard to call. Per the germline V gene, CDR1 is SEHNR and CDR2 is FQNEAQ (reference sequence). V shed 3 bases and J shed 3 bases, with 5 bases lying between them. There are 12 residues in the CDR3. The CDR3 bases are TGTGCCAGCAGCTTTAGTGAAGAGACCCAGTACTTC. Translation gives CASSFSEETQYF. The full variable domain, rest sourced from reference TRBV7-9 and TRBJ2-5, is DTGVSQNPRHKITKRGQNVTFRCDPISEHNRLYWYRQTLGQGPEFLTYFQNEAQLEKSRLLSDRFSAERPKGSFSTLEIQRTEQGDSAMYLCASSFSEETQYFGPGTRLLVL.

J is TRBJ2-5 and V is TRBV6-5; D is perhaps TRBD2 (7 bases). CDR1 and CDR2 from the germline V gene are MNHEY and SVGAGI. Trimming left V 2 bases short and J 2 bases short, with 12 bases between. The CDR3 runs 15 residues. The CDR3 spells CASSYRGAPQETQYF. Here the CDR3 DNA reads TGTGCCAGCAGTTACCGGGGGGCACCTCAAGAGACCCAGTACTTC.

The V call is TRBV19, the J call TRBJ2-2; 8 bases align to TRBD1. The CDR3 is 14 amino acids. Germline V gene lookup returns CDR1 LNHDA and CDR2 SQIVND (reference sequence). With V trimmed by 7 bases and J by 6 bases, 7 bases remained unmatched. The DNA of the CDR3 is TGTGCCAGTAATCGACAGGGGTTGGCCGGGGAGCTGTTTTTT. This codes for CASNRQGLAGELFF.

The DNA for the CDR3 is TGTGCCAGCAGCTTCGGGGACGCTGAAGCTTTCTTT. Translating it yields CASSFGDAEAFF. The V gene is TRBV11-2, the J gene TRBJ1-1, with a possible D match to TRBD1 (5 bases). Germline V gene data show CDR1 as SGHAT and CDR2 as FQNNGV. The CDR3 totals 12 residues. Trimming cost V 3 bases and J 6 bases, with 8 bases left between them.

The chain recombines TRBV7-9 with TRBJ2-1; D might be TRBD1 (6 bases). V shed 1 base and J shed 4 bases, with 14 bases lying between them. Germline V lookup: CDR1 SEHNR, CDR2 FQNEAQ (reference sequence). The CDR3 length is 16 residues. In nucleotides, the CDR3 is TGTGCCAGCAGCTTAGGTCGAGGGGGTGAATACAATGAGCAGTTCTTC. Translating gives CASSLGRGGEYNEQFF.

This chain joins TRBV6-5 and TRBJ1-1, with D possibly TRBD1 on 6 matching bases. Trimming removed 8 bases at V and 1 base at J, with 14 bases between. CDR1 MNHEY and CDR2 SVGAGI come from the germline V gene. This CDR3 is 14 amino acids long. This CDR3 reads CASFNQDRNTEAFF. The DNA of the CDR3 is TGTGCCAGCTTTAATCAGGACAGGAACACTGAAGCTTTCTTT.

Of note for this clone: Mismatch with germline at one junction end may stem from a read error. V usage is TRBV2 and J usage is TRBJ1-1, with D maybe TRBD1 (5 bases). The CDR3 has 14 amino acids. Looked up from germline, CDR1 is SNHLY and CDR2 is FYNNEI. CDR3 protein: CARSGGRGNTEAFF. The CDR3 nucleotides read TGTGCCCGCAGCGGGGGGAGGGGGAACACTGAAGCTTTCTTT.

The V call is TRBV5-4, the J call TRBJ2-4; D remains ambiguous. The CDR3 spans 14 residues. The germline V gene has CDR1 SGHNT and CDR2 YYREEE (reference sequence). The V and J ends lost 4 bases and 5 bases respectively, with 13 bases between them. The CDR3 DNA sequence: TGTGCCAGCAGCCTGGAGATCTCGGAAAACATTCAGTACTTC. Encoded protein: CASSLEISENIQYF.

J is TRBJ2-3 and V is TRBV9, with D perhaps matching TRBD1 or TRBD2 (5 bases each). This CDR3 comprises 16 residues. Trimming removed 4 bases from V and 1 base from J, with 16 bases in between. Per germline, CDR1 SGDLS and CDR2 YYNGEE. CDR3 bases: TGTGCCAGCAGCCCACTCGGGGCCAGACGCACAGATACGCAGTATTTT. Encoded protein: CASSPLGARRTDTQYF.

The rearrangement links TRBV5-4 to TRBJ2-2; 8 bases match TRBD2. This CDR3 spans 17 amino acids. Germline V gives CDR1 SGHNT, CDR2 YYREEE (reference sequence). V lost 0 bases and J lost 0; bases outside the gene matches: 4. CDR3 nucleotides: TGTGCCAGCAGCTTGGGGCGGGAGGCCGCGAACACCGGGGAGCTGTTTTTT. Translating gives CASSLGREAANTGELFF.

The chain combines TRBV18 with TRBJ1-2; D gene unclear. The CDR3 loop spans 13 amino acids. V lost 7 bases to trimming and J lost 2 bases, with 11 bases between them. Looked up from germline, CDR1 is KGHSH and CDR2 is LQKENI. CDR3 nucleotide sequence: TGTGCCAGCTTATCGGCCATAAACTATGGCTACACCTTC. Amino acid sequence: CASLSAINYGYTF.

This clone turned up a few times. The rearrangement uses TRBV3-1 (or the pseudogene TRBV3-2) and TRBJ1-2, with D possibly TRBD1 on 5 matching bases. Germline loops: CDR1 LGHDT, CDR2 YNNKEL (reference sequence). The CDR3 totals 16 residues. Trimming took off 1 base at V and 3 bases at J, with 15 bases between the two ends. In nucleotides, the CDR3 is TGTGCCAGCAGCCAAGGGGGAGGGACTCGACACTATGGCTACACCTTC. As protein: CASSQGGGTRHYGYTF.

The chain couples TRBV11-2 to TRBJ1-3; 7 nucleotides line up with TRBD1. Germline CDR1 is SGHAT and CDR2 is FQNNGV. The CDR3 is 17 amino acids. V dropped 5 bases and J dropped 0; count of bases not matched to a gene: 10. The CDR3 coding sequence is TGTGCCAGCAGCCCCCTCCGGGACAGCTACTCTGGAAACACCATATATTTT. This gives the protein CASSPLRDSYSGNTIYF.

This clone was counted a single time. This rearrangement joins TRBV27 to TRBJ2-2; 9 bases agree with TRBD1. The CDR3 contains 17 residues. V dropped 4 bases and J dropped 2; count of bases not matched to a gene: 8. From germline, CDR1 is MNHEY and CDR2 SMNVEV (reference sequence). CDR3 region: CASSSSKGQGNTGELFF. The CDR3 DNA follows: TGTGCCAGCAGTTCCTCCAAGGGACAGGGCAACACCGGGGAGCTGTTTTTT.